Below, 4 T cell receptor beta chains from the same sample are listed, as sequenced in a study of post-analysis software for immune sequencing data. Carried by the TCR beta cDNA libraries were unique molecular identifiers. In TCRdb, the PCR reads were re-called with MiXCR into one record per CDR3 protein. The repertoire consists of 600,000 to 700,000 distinct CDR3 sequences, with about 60% occurring once and the leading ten covering 11%. Which antigens these TCRs recognize remains unknown. Study results and caveats: Relative to controls, patients had 4 or 5 TRBV segments at higher frequency, with TRBV5-6, TRBV5-1 and TRBV20-1 among these.

Sequencing input: blood. The receptor source for this set is a girl aged 2 to 9 with multiple sclerosis.

The chain has TRBV19 and TRBJ2-1; D not certain. This CDR3 is built from 14 residues. CDR1 and CDR2 from the germline V gene are LNHDA and SQIVND (reference sequence). Trimming cost V 0 bases and J 4 bases, with 7 bases left between them. The CDR3 DNA reads as TGTGCCAGTAGTATAGATCCAGTTTACAATGAGCAGTTCTTC. It encodes CASSIDPVYNEQFF. The whole variable domain, filled in from reference TRBV19 and TRBJ2-1, reads DGGITQSPKYLFRKEGQNVTLSCEQNLNHDAMYWYRQDPGQGLRLIYYSQIVNDFQKGDIAEGYSVSREKKESFPLTVTSAQKNPTAFYLCASSIDPVYNEQFFGPGTRLTVL.

The V gene is TRBV10-3, the J gene TRBJ2-2, with D perhaps TRBD1 or TRBD2 (5 bases each). Germline CDR1 ENHRY, CDR2 SYGVKD. The length of the CDR3 is 16 residues. V dropped 6 bases and J dropped 3 bases, with 17 bases sitting between them. As DNA, the CDR3 is TGTGCCATCAGCGCCTCGGGACGGCCAGACACCGGGGAGCTGTTTTTT. Protein: CAISASGRPDTGELFF.

Regarding this clonotype: The junction departs from germline at one end; a sequencing error may be responsible. The chain links TRBV29-1 to TRBJ2-1, with 8 bases that match TRBD2. CDR1 and CDR2 (germline): SQVTM, ANQGSEA. The CDR3 is 17 amino acids. The CDR3: CSVEGTTSGSSYNEQFF. The CDR3 DNA is TGCAGTGTTGAAGGGACCACTAGCGGTAGCTCCTACAATGAGCAGTTCTTC.

The chain employs TRBV9 and TRBJ2-1; TRBD1 matches 10 bases. The germline CDR1 and CDR2 sequences are SGDLS and YYNGEE. The trim removed 5 bases at V and 2 bases at J, leaving 4 bases unmatched. This CDR3 region has 15 residues. DNA of the CDR3: TGTGCCAGCAGTGGACAGGGGGTCACCTACAATGAGCAGTTCTTC. Translated, it gives CASSGQGVTYNEQFF.